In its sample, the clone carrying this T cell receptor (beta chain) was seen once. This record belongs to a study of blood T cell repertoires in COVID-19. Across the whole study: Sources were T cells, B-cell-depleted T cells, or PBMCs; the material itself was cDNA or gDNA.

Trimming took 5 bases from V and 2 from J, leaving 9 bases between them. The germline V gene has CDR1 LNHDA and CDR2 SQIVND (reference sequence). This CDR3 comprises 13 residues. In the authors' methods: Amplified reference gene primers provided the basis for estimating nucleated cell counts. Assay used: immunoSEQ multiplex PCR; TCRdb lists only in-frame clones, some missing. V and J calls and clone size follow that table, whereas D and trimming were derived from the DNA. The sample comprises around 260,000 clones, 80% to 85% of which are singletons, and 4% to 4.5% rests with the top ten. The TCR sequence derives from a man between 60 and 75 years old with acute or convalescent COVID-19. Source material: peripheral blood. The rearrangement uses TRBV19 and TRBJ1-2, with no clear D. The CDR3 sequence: CASSWRANYGYTF. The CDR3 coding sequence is TGTGCCAGTAGTTGGCGGGCCAACTATGGCTACACCTTC.